A selection of T cell receptor beta chains follows, all from one sample in a study of response to subunit inactivated influenza vaccine. TCRdb passed the RT-PCR reads through MiXCR, listing each CDR3 protein once. The sample includes 650,000 to 800,000 distinct CDR3 sequences, about 15% of them seen just once. This material consisted of PBMCs from blood, taken 14 to 15 days before vaccination. The receptors derive from a man aged 50 to 59 who received an inactivated influenza vaccine. The CDR3 runs from the conserved cysteine through the conserved F or W. The D gene is left open where the match is weak. Rows give clone size only sometimes, using once, few, many, or a class for an expanded clone.

cdr3_length: 15
clone_size: many
d_call: TRBD1
v_call: TRBV28
j_call: TRBJ1-2
cdr3_aa: CASSLGTGGQYGYTF
cdr3_nt: TGTGCCAGCAGTTTAGGGACAGGGGGCCAGTATGGCTACACCTTC

cdr3_length: 16
clone_size: few
d_call: TRBD2
v_call: TRBV20-1
j_call: TRBJ2-5
cdr3_aa: CSASTGLAGVQETQYF
cdr3_nt: TGCAGTGCTAGTACGGGACTAGCGGGAGTTCAAGAGACCCAGTACTTC

cdr3_length: 19
clone_size: few
d_call: TRBD1
v_call: TRBV6-2/TRBV6-3
j_call: TRBJ2-3
cdr3_aa: CASRTGTGALLFFTDTQYF
cdr3_nt: TGTGCCAGCAGAACCGGGACAGGGGCTCTATTGTTTTTCACAGATACGCAGTATTTT

cdr3_length: 15
clone_size: few
d_call: TRBD1
v_call: TRBV20-1
j_call: TRBJ2-7
cdr3_aa: CSARIRDRGAYEQYF
cdr3_nt: TGCAGTGCTAGAATCCGGGACAGGGGCGCCTACGAGCAGTACTTC

cdr3_length: 15
clone_size: few
d_call: TRBD1
v_call: TRBV9
j_call: TRBJ2-1
cdr3_aa: CASSVEETGVGEQFF
cdr3_nt: TGTGCCAGCAGCGTAGAGGAGACAGGGGTGGGGGAGCAGTTCTTC

cdr3_length: 15
clone_size: .
d_call: .
v_call: TRBV27
j_call: TRBJ2-1
cdr3_aa: CASSFSGRSYNEQFF
cdr3_nt: TGTGCCAGCAGTTTTAGTGGGAGGTCCTACAATGAGCAGTTCTTC

cdr3_length: 15
clone_size: many
d_call: TRBD1
v_call: TRBV5-6
j_call: TRBJ1-2
cdr3_aa: CASSLKTGGSYGYTF
cdr3_nt: TGTGCCAGCAGCCTAAAGACAGGGGGAAGCTATGGCTACACCTTC

cdr3_length: 15
clone_size: few
d_call: TRBD1
v_call: TRBV4-3
j_call: TRBJ1-2
cdr3_aa: CASSLGTDPNYGYTF
cdr3_nt: TGCGCCAGCAGCCTAGGGACAGATCCTAACTATGGCTACACCTTC

cdr3_length: 15
clone_size: few
d_call: .
v_call: TRBV6-1
j_call: TRBJ2-3
cdr3_aa: CASLPETGRTDTQYF
cdr3_nt: TGTGCCAGCCTACCCGAGACAGGACGCACAGATACGCAGTATTTT

cdr3_length: 12
clone_size: .
d_call: .
v_call: TRBV10-3
j_call: TRBJ2-5
cdr3_aa: CAISQDRETQYF
cdr3_nt: TGTGCCATCAGCCAGGACCGAGAGACCCAGTACTTC

cdr3_length: 10
clone_size: many
d_call: .
v_call: TRBV29-1
j_call: TRBJ1-1
cdr3_aa: CSTGQAEAFF
cdr3_nt: TGCAGCACAGGGCAGGCTGAAGCTTTCTTT

cdr3_length: 16
clone_size: .
d_call: TRBD2
v_call: TRBV20-1
j_call: TRBJ2-1
cdr3_aa: CSARDPSGGTYSEQFF
cdr3_nt: TGCAGTGCTAGAGACCCAAGCGGGGGGACGTACAGTGAGCAGTTCTTC

cdr3_length: 15
clone_size: few
d_call: TRBD2
v_call: TRBV20-1
j_call: TRBJ2-7
cdr3_aa: CSASPSGLSSYEQYF
cdr3_nt: TGCAGTGCTAGTCCTAGCGGCCTTTCCTCCTACGAGCAGTACTTC

cdr3_length: 14
clone_size: few
d_call: .
v_call: TRBV5-1
j_call: TRBJ2-3
cdr3_aa: CASSLAPATDTQYF
cdr3_nt: TGCGCCAGCAGCTTGGCACCAGCCACAGATACGCAGTATTTT

cdr3_length: 15
clone_size: .
d_call: .
v_call: TRBV5-1
j_call: TRBJ2-5
cdr3_aa: CASSISGVRQETQYF
cdr3_nt: TGCGCCAGCAGCATATCAGGTGTTCGGCAAGAGACCCAGTACTTC

cdr3_length: 17
clone_size: .
d_call: TRBD1
v_call: TRBV20-1
j_call: TRBJ2-6
cdr3_aa: CSAPVWTGGSGANVLTF
cdr3_nt: TGCAGTGCGCCAGTGTGGACAGGGGGTTCTGGGGCCAACGTCCTGACTTTC

cdr3_length: 14
clone_size: .
d_call: TRBD2
v_call: TRBV3-1
j_call: TRBJ2-7
cdr3_aa: CASSPGLVHYEQYF
cdr3_nt: TGTGCCAGCAGCCCCGGACTAGTTCATTACGAGCAGTACTTC

cdr3_length: 12
clone_size: .
d_call: .
v_call: TRBV7-2
j_call: TRBJ1-3
cdr3_aa: CARRDWENTIYF
cdr3_nt: TGTGCCAGGAGAGACTGGGAAAACACCATATATTTT

cdr3_length: 13
clone_size: few
d_call: .
v_call: TRBV20-1
j_call: TRBJ2-3
cdr3_aa: CSARFRSQDTQYF
cdr3_nt: TGCAGTGCTAGATTCCGATCCCAAGATACGCAGTATTTT

cdr3_length: 16
clone_size: few
d_call: .
v_call: TRBV28
j_call: TRBJ2-2
cdr3_aa: CASRVGKHSNTGELFF
cdr3_nt: TGTGCCAGCAGGGTGGGGAAACATTCGAACACCGGGGAGCTGTTTTTT

cdr3_length: 14
clone_size: many
d_call: .
v_call: TRBV4-2
j_call: TRBJ1-1
cdr3_aa: CASSQATVNTEAFF
cdr3_nt: TGTGCCAGCAGCCAAGCGACAGTGAACACTGAAGCTTTCTTT

cdr3_length: 14
clone_size: .
d_call: TRBD1
v_call: TRBV2
j_call: TRBJ2-7
cdr3_aa: CATLLGTASYEQYF
cdr3_nt: TGTGCCACCCTACTAGGGACAGCATCCTACGAGCAGTACTTC

cdr3_length: 17
clone_size: .
d_call: .
v_call: TRBV15
j_call: TRBJ2-7
cdr3_aa: CATSDTNGASFPYEQYF
cdr3_nt: TGTGCCACCAGCGATACCAACGGGGCAAGTTTTCCCTACGAGCAGTACTTC

cdr3_length: 14
clone_size: many
d_call: .
v_call: TRBV4-3
j_call: TRBJ2-1
cdr3_aa: CASSQDSTGAPILF
cdr3_nt: TGCGCCAGCAGCCAAGATAGTACGGGAGCCCCAATCCTCTTC

cdr3_length: 14
clone_size: many
d_call: .
v_call: TRBV7-8
j_call: TRBJ2-7
cdr3_aa: CASSLAAHSYEQYF
cdr3_nt: TGTGCCAGCAGCTTGGCGGCACACTCCTACGAGCAGTACTTC

cdr3_length: 18
clone_size: .
d_call: TRBD2
v_call: TRBV5-4
j_call: TRBJ2-5
cdr3_aa: CASSTKGGASGALMTQYF
cdr3_nt: TGTGCCAGCAGCACCAAAGGGGGGGCTAGCGGGGCACTGATGACCCAGTACTTC

cdr3_length: 13
clone_size: many
d_call: .
v_call: TRBV29-1
j_call: TRBJ2-5
cdr3_aa: CSVEGADPRDQYF
cdr3_nt: TGCAGCGTTGAAGGGGCAGACCCCAGGGACCAGTACTTC

cdr3_length: 14
clone_size: many
d_call: .
v_call: TRBV7-2
j_call: TRBJ2-2
cdr3_aa: CASKGGAIAGELFF
cdr3_nt: TGTGCCAGCAAGGGGGGCGCTATCGCCGGGGAGCTGTTTTTT

cdr3_length: 11
clone_size: .
d_call: .
v_call: TRBV20-1
j_call: TRBJ2-5
cdr3_aa: CSAGDSFTQYF
cdr3_nt: TGCAGTGCCGGGGACTCTTTCACCCAGTACTTC

cdr3_length: 15
clone_size: few
d_call: .
v_call: TRBV5-1
j_call: TRBJ2-1
cdr3_aa: CASSLLQGGNNEQFF
cdr3_nt: TGCGCCAGCAGCTTGCTACAGGGGGGGAACAATGAGCAGTTCTTC

cdr3_length: 15
clone_size: few
d_call: TRBD2
v_call: TRBV5-1
j_call: TRBJ2-7
cdr3_aa: CASTTTSGGTYEQYF
cdr3_nt: TGCGCCAGCACCACGACTAGCGGGGGGACCTACGAGCAGTACTTC

cdr3_length: 14
clone_size: few
d_call: TRBD1
v_call: TRBV12-3/TRBV12-4
j_call: TRBJ2-7
cdr3_aa: CASSLADRDGEQYF
cdr3_nt: TGTGCCAGCAGTTTAGCGGACAGGGATGGCGAGCAGTACTTC

cdr3_length: 12
clone_size: few
d_call: .
v_call: TRBV11-1
j_call: TRBJ2-5
cdr3_aa: CASSPVQETQYF
cdr3_nt: TGTGCCAGCAGCCCCGTACAAGAGACCCAGTACTTC

cdr3_length: 14
clone_size: .
d_call: .
v_call: TRBV3-1
j_call: TRBJ2-2
cdr3_aa: CASSQEGVNGELFF
cdr3_nt: TGTGCCAGCAGCCAAGAAGGGGTTAACGGGGAGCTGTTTTTT

cdr3_length: 16
clone_size: .
d_call: TRBD2
v_call: TRBV5-1
j_call: TRBJ2-5
cdr3_aa: CASSLLSSGSLQTQYF
cdr3_nt: TGCGCCAGCAGCTTGTTATCTAGCGGGAGTCTTCAGACCCAGTACTTC

cdr3_length: 17
clone_size: many
d_call: TRBD1
v_call: TRBV20-1
j_call: TRBJ2-1
cdr3_aa: CSVSPRQGKDSYNEQFF
cdr3_nt: TGCAGTGTCTCTCCCAGACAGGGAAAAGACTCCTACAATGAGCAGTTCTTC

cdr3_length: 17
clone_size: few
d_call: .
v_call: TRBV6-5
j_call: TRBJ1-5
cdr3_aa: CASSSTGSPNSNQPQHF
cdr3_nt: TGTGCCAGCAGTTCCACAGGGTCCCCGAATAGCAATCAGCCCCAGCATTTT

cdr3_length: 18
clone_size: .
d_call: .
v_call: TRBV15
j_call: TRBJ1-5
cdr3_aa: CATSSLLGVRLSNQPQHF
cdr3_nt: TGTGCCACCAGCAGCCTACTCGGAGTGCGTTTGAGCAATCAGCCCCAGCATTTT

cdr3_length: 10
clone_size: few
d_call: .
v_call: TRBV20-1
j_call: TRBJ1-2
cdr3_aa: CSPDRGDFTF
cdr3_nt: TGCAGTCCCGACCGAGGGGACTTCACCTTC

cdr3_length: 17
clone_size: .
d_call: TRBD1
v_call: TRBV20-1
j_call: TRBJ2-2
cdr3_aa: CSARGTGGVKVTGELFF
cdr3_nt: TGCAGTGCTAGAGGGACAGGGGGCGTAAAGGTCACCGGGGAGCTGTTTTTT

cdr3_length: 16
clone_size: .
d_call: TRBD1
v_call: TRBV24-1
j_call: TRBJ2-5
cdr3_aa: CATSSGTGRSGETQYF
cdr3_nt: TGTGCCACCAGTTCCGGGACAGGCCGCTCGGGAGAGACCCAGTACTTC

cdr3_length: 15
clone_size: few
d_call: TRBD1
v_call: TRBV12-3/TRBV12-4
j_call: TRBJ2-7
cdr3_aa: CASSSTDRAIREQYF
cdr3_nt: TGTGCCAGCAGTTCTACGGACAGGGCGATAAGGGAGCAGTACTTC

cdr3_length: 15
clone_size: .
d_call: .
v_call: TRBV27
j_call: TRBJ2-3
cdr3_aa: CASSFSGLEGDTQYF
cdr3_nt: TGTGCCAGCAGTTTCTCGGGTCTGGAGGGAGATACGCAGTATTTT

cdr3_length: 13
clone_size: .
d_call: .
v_call: TRBV20-1
j_call: TRBJ1-5
cdr3_aa: CSARARVNQPQHF
cdr3_nt: TGCAGTGCTAGAGCCAGGGTCAATCAGCCCCAGCATTTT

cdr3_length: 16
clone_size: .
d_call: TRBD2
v_call: TRBV19
j_call: TRBJ2-3
cdr3_aa: CASKRTSGGAGDTQYF
cdr3_nt: TGTGCCAGTAAAAGGACTAGCGGGGGGGCAGGAGATACGCAGTATTTT

cdr3_length: 12
clone_size: many
d_call: .
v_call: TRBV20-1
j_call: TRBJ2-1
cdr3_aa: CSASIPFNEQFF
cdr3_nt: TGCAGTGCTAGTATCCCCTTCAATGAGCAGTTCTTC

cdr3_length: 11
clone_size: .
d_call: .
v_call: TRBV29-1
j_call: TRBJ1-1
cdr3_aa: CSVDAGTEAYF
cdr3_nt: TGTAGCGTCGACGCGGGCACTGAAGCTTACTTT

cdr3_length: 14
clone_size: few
d_call: .
v_call: TRBV6-2/TRBV6-3
j_call: TRBJ1-5
cdr3_aa: CASSYGGPNQPQHF
cdr3_nt: TGTGCCAGCAGTTACGGGGGACCCAATCAGCCCCAGCATTTT

cdr3_length: 16
clone_size: few
d_call: TRBD2
v_call: TRBV5-6
j_call: TRBJ2-5
cdr3_aa: CASSWTGLAAQETQYF
cdr3_nt: TGTGCCAGCAGCTGGACGGGACTAGCGGCTCAAGAGACCCAGTACTTC

cdr3_length: 12
clone_size: few
d_call: .
v_call: TRBV3-1
j_call: TRBJ2-5
cdr3_aa: CASSPEQETQYF
cdr3_nt: TGTGCCAGCAGCCCGGAACAAGAGACCCAGTACTTC

cdr3_length: 14
clone_size: .
d_call: .
v_call: TRBV20-1
j_call: TRBJ2-7
cdr3_aa: CSARGTTVYYEQYF
cdr3_nt: TGCAGTGCTAGAGGGACAACAGTTTACTACGAGCAGTACTTC

cdr3_length: 15
clone_size: .
d_call: .
v_call: TRBV5-6
j_call: TRBJ2-5
cdr3_aa: CASSLFPGIGETQYF
cdr3_nt: TGTGCCAGCAGCTTGTTTCCAGGGATCGGAGAGACCCAGTACTTC

cdr3_length: 15
clone_size: .
d_call: TRBD2
v_call: TRBV6-2/TRBV6-3
j_call: TRBJ2-7
cdr3_aa: CASSYLGTSAYEQYF
cdr3_nt: TGTGCCAGCAGTTACCTTGGGACTAGCGCCTACGAGCAGTACTTC

cdr3_length: 16
clone_size: .
d_call: .
v_call: TRBV28
j_call: TRBJ1-2
cdr3_aa: CASSLRGPRRVGGYTF
cdr3_nt: TGTGCCAGCAGTTTAAGGGGCCCTCGCAGGGTCGGTGGCTACACCTTC